This TCR beta chain was documented in a study of T-cell reconstitution after alpha-beta-depleted transplantation in children. TCRbeta library preparation incorporated unique molecular identifiers. One entry per CDR3 protein results from TCRdb running MiXCR on the PCR reads. The table shows approximately 490,000 distinct CDR3 sequences, with 12% occurring only once. This CDR3 has 14 amino acids. Germline CDR1 reads SGHTA; CDR2 reads FQGNSA. V was pared by 6 bases and J by 0 bases, with 11 bases between. The source of this sequence is a human donor who donated a stem cell graft to a child with combined immunodeficiency. This chain connects TRBV7-2 to TRBJ1-1; D unresolved. The source was PBMCs from the stem cell graft donor, collected from the stem cell graft. The CDR3: CASSPYNMNTEAFF. The CDR3 bases are TGTGCCAGCAGTCCCTATAACATGAACACTGAAGCTTTCTTT.